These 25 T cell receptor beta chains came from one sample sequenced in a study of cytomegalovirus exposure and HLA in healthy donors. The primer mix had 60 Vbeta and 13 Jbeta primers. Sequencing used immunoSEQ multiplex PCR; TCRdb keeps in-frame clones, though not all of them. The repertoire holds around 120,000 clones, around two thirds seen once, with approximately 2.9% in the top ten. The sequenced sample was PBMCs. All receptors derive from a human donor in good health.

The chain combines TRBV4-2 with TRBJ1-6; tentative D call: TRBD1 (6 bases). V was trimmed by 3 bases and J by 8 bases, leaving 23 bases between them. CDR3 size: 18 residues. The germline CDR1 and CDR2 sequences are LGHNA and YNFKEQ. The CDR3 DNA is TGTGCCAGCAGCCATATGCTTGGGGGGGCAGGGTCTGATTCACCCCTCCACTTT. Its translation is CASSHMLGGAGSDSPLHF.

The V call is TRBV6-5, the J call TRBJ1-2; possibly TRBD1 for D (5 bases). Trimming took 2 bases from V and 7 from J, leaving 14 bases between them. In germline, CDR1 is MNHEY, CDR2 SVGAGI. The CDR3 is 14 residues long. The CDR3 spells CASSYGGLPRGYTF. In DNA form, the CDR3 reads TGTGCCAGCAGTTACGGGGGACTCCCGCGTGGCTACACCTTC.

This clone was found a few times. CDR3 DNA: TGTGCCAGCAGCTTCCTAGCGGGGAACACCGGGGAGCTGTTTTTT. Amino acids: CASSFLAGNTGELFF. The J gene is TRBJ2-2, the V gene TRBV7-2, with 8 bases aligning to TRBD2. The CDR3 loop spans 15 amino acids. V shed 3 bases, J shed 1 base, and the junction held 1 base outside the gene matches. Germline V gives CDR1 SGHTA, CDR2 FQGNSA.

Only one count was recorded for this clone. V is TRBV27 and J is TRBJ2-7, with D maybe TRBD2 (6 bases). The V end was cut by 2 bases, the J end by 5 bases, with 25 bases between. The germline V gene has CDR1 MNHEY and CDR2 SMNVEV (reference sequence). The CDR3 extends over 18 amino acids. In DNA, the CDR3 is TGTGCCAGCAGTTTAATGGGAGGACTCTCCGGGACCCAGCACGAGCAGTACTTC. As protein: CASSLMGGLSGTQHEQYF.

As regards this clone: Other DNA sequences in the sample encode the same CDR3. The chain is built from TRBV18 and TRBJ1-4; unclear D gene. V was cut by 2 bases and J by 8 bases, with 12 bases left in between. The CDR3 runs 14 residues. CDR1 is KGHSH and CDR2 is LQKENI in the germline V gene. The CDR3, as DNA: TGTGCCAGCTCACCAGAACAGACCCCCGAAAAACTGTTTTTT. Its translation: CASSPEQTPEKLFF.

In nucleotides, the CDR3 is TGCAGCGTCCAGGGGGCGGGATTCTCCTACAATGAGCAGTTCTTC. Translating gives CSVQGAGFSYNEQFF. The chain employs TRBV29-1 and TRBJ2-1; 8 bases are shared with TRBD1. V lost 6 bases, J lost 0 bases, and 7 bases stayed unmatched. CDR3 length: 15 amino acids. Germline assignment: CDR1 SQVTM and CDR2 ANQGSEA.

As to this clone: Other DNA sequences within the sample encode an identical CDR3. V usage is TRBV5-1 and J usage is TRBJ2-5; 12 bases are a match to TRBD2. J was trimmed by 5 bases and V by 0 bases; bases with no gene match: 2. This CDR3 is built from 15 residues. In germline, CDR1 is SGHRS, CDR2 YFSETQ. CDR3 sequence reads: CASSLGLAGVETQYF. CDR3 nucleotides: TGCGCCAGCAGCTTGGGACTAGCGGGGGTGGAGACCCAGTACTTC. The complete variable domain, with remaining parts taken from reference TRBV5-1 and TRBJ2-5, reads KAGVTQTPRYLIKTRGQQVTLSCSPISGHRSVSWYQQTPGQGLQFLFEYFSETQRNKGNFPGRFSGRQFSNSRSEMNVSTLELGDSALYLCASSLGLAGVETQYFGPGTRLLVL.

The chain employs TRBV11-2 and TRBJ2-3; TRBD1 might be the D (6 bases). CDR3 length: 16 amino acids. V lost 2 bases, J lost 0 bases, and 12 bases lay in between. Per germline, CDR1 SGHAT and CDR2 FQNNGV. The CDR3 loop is CASSLRIQGSTDTQYF. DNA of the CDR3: TGTGCCAGCAGCTTAAGGATTCAGGGGAGCACAGATACGCAGTATTTT. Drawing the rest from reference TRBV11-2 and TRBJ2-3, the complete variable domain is EAGVAQSPRYKIIEKRQSVAFWCNPISGHATLYWYQQILGQGPKLLIQFQNNGVVDDSQLPKDRFSAERLKGVDSTLKIQPAKLEDSAVYLCASSLRIQGSTDTQYFGPGTRLTVL.

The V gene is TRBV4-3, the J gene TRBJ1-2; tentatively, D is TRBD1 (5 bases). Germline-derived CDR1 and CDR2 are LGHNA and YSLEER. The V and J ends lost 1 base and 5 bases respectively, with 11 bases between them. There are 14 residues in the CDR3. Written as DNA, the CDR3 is TGCGCCAGCAGCCAAGGCGGGGGGACTTATGGCTACACCTTC. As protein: CASSQGGGTYGYTF.

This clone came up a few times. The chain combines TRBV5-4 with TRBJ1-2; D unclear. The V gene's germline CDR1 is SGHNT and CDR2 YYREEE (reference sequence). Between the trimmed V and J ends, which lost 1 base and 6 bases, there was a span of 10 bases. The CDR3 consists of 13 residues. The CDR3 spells CASSLRGSNGYTF. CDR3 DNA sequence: TGTGCCAGCAGCTTGAGAGGGTCCAATGGCTACACCTTC.

The CDR3 DNA is TGTGCCAGCAGTTACGGAGGGCGAAATGAAAAACTGTTTTTT. Protein sequence: CASSYGGRNEKLFF. The V call is TRBV6-5, the J call TRBJ1-4; D call uncertain. V lost 2 bases to trimming and J lost 5 bases, with 9 bases between them. The CDR3 is 14 amino acids. Germline assignment: CDR1 MNHEY and CDR2 SVGAGI.

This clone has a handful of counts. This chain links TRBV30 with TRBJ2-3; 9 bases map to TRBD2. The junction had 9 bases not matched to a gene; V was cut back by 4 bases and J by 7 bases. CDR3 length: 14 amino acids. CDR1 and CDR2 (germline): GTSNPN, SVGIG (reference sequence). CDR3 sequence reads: CAWMGGGAINTQYF. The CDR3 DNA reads TGTGCCTGGATGGGCGGGGGGGCCATAAATACGCAGTATTTT.

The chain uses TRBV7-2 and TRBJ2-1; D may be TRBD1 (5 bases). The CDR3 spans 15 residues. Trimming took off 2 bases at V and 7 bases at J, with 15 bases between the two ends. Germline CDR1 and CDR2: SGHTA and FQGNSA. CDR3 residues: CASSLPGKWMNEQFF. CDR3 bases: TGTGCCAGCAGCTTACCAGGGAAATGGATGAATGAGCAGTTCTTC.

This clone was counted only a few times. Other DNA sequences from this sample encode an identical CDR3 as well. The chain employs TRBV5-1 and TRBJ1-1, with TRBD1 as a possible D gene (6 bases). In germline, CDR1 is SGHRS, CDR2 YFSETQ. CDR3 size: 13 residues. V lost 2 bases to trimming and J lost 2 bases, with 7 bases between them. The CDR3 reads CASSLQGNTEAFF. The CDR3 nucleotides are TGCGCCAGCAGCTTACAGGGCAACACTGAAGCTTTCTTT.

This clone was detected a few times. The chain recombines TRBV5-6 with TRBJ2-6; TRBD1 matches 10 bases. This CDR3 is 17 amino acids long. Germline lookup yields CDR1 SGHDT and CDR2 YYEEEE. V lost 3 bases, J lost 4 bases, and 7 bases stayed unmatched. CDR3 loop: CASSSGQGIAGANVLTF. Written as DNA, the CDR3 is TGTGCCAGCAGCTCGGGACAGGGGATAGCCGGGGCCAACGTCCTGACTTTC.

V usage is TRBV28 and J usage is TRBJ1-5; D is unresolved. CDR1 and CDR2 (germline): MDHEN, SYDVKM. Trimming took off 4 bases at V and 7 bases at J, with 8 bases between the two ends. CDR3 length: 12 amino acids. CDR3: CASSSTGQPQHF. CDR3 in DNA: TGTGCCAGCAGTTCTACGGGACAGCCCCAGCATTTT. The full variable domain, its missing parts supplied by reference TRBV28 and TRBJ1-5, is DVKVTQSSRYLVKRTGEKVFLECVQDMDHENMFWYRQDPGLGLRLIYFSYDVKMKEKGDIPEGYSVSREKKERFSLILESASTNQTSMYLCASSSTGQPQHFGDGTRLSIL.

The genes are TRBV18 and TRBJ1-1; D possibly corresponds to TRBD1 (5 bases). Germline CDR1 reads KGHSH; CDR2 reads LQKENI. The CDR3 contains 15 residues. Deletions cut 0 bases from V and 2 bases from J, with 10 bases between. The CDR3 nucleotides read TGTGCCAGCTCACCACCGGGGCCCATAAACACTGAAGCTTTCTTT. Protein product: CASSPPGPINTEAFF. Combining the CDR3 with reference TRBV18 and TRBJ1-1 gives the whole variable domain NAGVMQNPRHLVRRRGQEARLRCSPMKGHSHVYWYRQLPEEGLKFMVYLQKENIIDESGMPKERFSAEFPKEGPSILRIQQVVRGDSAAYFCASSPPGPINTEAFFGQGTRLTVV.

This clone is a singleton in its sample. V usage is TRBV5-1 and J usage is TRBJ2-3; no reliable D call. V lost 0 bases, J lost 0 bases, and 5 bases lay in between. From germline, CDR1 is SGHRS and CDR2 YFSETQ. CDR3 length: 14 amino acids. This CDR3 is CASSLDWSTDTQYF. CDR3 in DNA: TGCGCCAGCAGCTTGGACTGGAGCACAGATACGCAGTATTTT.

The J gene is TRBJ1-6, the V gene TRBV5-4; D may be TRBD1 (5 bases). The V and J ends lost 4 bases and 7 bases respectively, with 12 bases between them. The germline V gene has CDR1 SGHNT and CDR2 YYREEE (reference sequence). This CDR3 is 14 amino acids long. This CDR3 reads CASSLDSGNSPLHF. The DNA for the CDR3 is TGTGCCAGCAGCCTAGACAGCGGGAATTCACCCCTCCACTTT.

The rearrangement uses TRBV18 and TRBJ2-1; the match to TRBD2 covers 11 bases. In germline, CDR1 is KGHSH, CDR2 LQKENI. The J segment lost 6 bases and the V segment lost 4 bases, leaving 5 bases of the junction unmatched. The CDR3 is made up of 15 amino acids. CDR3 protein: CASSLFSGRANEQFF. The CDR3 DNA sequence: TGTGCCAGCTCACTATTTAGCGGGAGGGCCAATGAGCAGTTCTTC. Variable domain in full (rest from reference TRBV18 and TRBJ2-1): NAGVMQNPRHLVRRRGQEARLRCSPMKGHSHVYWYRQLPEEGLKFMVYLQKENIIDESGMPKERFSAEFPKEGPSILRIQQVVRGDSAAYFCASSLFSGRANEQFFGPGTRLTVL.

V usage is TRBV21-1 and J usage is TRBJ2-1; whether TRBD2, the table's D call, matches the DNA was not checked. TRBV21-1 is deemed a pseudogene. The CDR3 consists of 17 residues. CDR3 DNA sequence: TGTGCCTTAACGAGGGCCTTAGCGGGGGTAACCTACAATGAGCAGTTCTTC. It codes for CALTRALAGVTYNEQFF.

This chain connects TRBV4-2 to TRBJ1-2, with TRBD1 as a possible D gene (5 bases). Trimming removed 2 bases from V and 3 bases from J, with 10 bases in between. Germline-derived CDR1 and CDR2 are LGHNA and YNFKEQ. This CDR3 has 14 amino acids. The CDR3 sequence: CASSQLDSDYGYTF. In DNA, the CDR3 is TGTGCCAGCAGCCAACTCGACAGCGACTATGGCTACACCTTC.

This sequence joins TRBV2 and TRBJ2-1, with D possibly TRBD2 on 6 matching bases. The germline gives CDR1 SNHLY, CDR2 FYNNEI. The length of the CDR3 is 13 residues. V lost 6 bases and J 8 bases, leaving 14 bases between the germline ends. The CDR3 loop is CASRAGGIDEQFF. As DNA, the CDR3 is TGTGCCAGCAGGGCGGGCGGGATCGATGAGCAGTTCTTC.

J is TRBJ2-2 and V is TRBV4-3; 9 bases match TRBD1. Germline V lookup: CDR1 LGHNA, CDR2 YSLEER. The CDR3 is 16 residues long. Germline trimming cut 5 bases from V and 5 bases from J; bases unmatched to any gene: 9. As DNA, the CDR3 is TGCGCCAGCAGCTCCGGGACAGGGCGGGGGACCGGGGAGCTGTTTTTT. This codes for CASSSGTGRGTGELFF.

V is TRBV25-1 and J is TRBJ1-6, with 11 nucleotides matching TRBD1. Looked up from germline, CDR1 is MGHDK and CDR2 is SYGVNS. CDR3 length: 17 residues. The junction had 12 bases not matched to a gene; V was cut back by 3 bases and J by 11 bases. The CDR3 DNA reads TGTGCCAGCAGTGACGGACAGGGGGCGGCCGTAGGGACACCCCTCCACTTT. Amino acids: CASSDGQGAAVGTPLHF.